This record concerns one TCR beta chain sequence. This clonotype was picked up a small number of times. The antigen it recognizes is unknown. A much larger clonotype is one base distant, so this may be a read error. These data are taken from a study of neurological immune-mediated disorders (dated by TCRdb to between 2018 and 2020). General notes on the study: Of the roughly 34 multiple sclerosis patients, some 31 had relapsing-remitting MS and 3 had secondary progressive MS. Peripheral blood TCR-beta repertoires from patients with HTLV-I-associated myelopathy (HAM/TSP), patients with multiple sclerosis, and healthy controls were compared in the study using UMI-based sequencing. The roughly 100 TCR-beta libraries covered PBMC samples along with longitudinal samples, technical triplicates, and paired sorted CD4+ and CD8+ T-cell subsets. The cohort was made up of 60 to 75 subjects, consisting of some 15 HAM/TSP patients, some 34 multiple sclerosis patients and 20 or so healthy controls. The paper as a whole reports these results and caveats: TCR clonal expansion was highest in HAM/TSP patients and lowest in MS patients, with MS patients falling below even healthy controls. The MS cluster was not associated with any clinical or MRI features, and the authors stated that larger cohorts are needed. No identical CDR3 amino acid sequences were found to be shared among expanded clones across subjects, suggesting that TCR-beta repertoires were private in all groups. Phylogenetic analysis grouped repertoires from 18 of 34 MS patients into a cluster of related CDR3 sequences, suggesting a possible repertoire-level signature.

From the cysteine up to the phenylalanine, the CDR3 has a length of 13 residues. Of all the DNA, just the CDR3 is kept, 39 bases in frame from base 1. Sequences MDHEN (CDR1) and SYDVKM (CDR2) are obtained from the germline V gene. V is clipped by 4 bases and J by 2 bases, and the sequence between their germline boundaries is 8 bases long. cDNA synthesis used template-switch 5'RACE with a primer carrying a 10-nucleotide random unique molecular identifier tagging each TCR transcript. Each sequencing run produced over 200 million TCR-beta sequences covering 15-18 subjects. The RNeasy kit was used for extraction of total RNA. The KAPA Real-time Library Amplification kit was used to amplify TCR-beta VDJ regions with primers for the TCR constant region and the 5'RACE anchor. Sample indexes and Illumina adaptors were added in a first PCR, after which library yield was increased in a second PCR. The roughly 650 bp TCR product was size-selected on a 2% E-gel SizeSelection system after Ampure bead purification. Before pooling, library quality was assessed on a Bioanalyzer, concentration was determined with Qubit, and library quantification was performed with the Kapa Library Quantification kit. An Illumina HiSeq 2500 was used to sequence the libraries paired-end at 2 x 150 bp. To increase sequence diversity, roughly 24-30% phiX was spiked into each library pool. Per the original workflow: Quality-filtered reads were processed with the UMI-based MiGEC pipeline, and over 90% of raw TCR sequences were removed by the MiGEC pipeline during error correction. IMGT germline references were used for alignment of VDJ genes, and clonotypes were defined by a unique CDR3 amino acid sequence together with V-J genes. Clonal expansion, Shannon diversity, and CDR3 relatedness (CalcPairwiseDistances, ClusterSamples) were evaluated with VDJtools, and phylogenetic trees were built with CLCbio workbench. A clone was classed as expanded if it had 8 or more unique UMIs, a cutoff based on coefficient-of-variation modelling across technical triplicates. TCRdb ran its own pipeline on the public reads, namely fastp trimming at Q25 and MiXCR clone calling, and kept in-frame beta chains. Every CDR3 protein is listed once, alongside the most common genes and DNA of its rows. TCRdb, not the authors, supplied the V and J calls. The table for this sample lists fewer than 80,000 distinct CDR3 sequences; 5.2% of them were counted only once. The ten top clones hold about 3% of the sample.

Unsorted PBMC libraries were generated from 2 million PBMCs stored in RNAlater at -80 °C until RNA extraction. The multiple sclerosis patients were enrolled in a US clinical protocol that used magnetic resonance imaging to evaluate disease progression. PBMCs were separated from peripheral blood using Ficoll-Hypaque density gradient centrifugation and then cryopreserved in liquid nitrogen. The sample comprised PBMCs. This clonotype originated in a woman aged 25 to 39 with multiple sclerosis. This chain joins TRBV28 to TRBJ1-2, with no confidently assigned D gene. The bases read TGTGCCAGCAGTTCCGGAAAGAACTATGGCTACACCTTC. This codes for CASSSGKNYGYTF.